This is a list of T cell receptor beta chains from one sample in a study of cytomegalovirus exposure and HLA in healthy donors. Libraries were prepared by immunoSEQ multiplex PCR; TCRdb keeps only in-frame clonotypes and omits some of them. The top ten clones hold under 0.85% of a sample with fewer than 400,000 clones, 70% to 90% of them seen once. Specimen: PBMCs. Receptor source: a woman aged 18-29 years in good health and CMV-seronegative. The CDR3 runs from the conserved cysteine through the conserved F or W. A D gene is named only where the DNA matches it firmly. The size field is filled for only some rows; it gives once, few, many or a size class.

TRBD1 | TRBJ1-5 | medium-sized | TRBV27 | TGTGCCAGCAGTTTATGGGCGACAGGGGGCCAGCCCCAGCATTTT | CASSLWATGGQPQHF
NA | TRBJ1-4 | NA | TRBV6-5 | TGTGCCAGCAGTCCCGGAGTCACCGCGATTGAAAAACTGTTTTTT | CASSPGVTAIEKLFF
TRBD2 | TRBJ2-5 | NA | TRBV5-1 | TGCGCCAGCAGCTTGGGGGCTAGCGGGAAAGAGACCCAGTACTTC | CASSLGASGKETQYF
NA | TRBJ2-3 | NA | TRBV6-5 | TGTGCCAGCAGTTCGTACCTGGGACTCCTCACAGATACGCAGTATTTT | CASSSYLGLLTDTQYF
TRBD1 | TRBJ1-2 | few | TRBV9 | TGTGCCAGCAGCCCCGGGACAGGGGGCTTCGATAAGAATGGCTACACCTTC | CASSPGTGGFDKNGYTF
NA | TRBJ2-3 | NA | TRBV19 | TGTGCCAGTAGCCTAGGGCAAACTAGCGATACGCAGTATTTT | CASSLGQTSDTQYF
NA | TRBJ1-2 | few | TRBV7-9 | TGTGCCAGCAGCTCCCCCGGGCGGGGGGGCTACACCTTC | CASSSPGRGGYTF
NA | TRBJ2-7 | few | TRBV18 | TGTGCCAGCTCACCCCACCTCCAGGTCTCCTACGAGCAGTACTTC | CASSPHLQVSYEQYF
TRBD2 | TRBJ2-3 | NA | TRBV7-2 | TGTGCCAGCAGCCTAGCTAGCGGGGTTGGCACAGATACGCAGTATTTT | CASSLASGVGTDTQYF
NA | TRBJ1-1 | NA | TRBV18 | TGTGCCAGCTCACCGGGCCAGACAATGAACACTGAAGCTTTCTTT | CASSPGQTMNTEAFF
TRBD1 | TRBJ1-2 | NA | TRBV5-1 | TGCGCCAGCAGCTTGGGGACAGGGTATGGCTACACCTTC | CASSLGTGYGYTF
NA | TRBJ2-5 | NA | TRBV27 | TGTGCCTCAAGCGGCGGAACGATCCAAGAGACCCAGTACTTC | CASSGGTIQETQYF
NA | TRBJ1-1 | NA | TRBV27 | TGTGCCAGCGGGATTCAGGGGCGGGACACTGAAGCTTTCTTT | CASGIQGRDTEAFF
NA | TRBJ1-4 | NA | TRBV2 | TGTGCCAGCAGCCACGAAAGCCCGGGGGATGAAAAACTGTTTTTT | CASSHESPGDEKLFF
NA | TRBJ1-3 | NA | TRBV7-9 | TGTGCCAGCGAAGAATTGAGCGTTGACACCATATATTTT | CASEELSVDTIYF
NA | TRBJ2-2 | NA | TRBV9 | TGTGCCAGCAGCCCGATCGGGGGAGCAAACACCGGGGAGCTGTTTTTT | CASSPIGGANTGELFF
NA | TRBJ1-2 | NA | TRBV9 | TGTGCCAGCAGCGTAGAGGCAGGTCGGCTTCCGGATGGCTACACCTTC | CASSVEAGRLPDGYTF
NA | TRBJ1-2 | NA | TRBV28 | TGTGCCAGCGTTACCTCCGGGGAAGGGAACTATGGCTACACCTTC | CASVTSGEGNYGYTF